Given below is one T cell receptor beta chain in context. Its antigen is undetermined. This sample stems from a study of CD8+ T cells in alopecia areata. Overall study: Treated patients swallowed 5 to 10 mg of oral tofacitinib twice daily. Severity in treated patients was scored by percentage of scalp area affected. Study-wide findings and caveats: Sharing of TCRs across patients appeared less clear than in mice, possibly for HLA-related reasons.

There are 15 residues in the CDR3. The germline V gene encodes CDR1 MNHEY and CDR2 SMNVEV (reference sequence). Trimming removed 2 bases from V and 4 bases from J; junction bases left unmatched: 6. Following extraction, RNA underwent reverse transcription to cDNA, which served as the sequencing template. Profiled with immunoSEQ multiplex PCR; TCRdb holds only in-frame clones, not every one. There are roughly 190,000 clones in the sample; roughly three fifths occur only once, and 3% to 4% lies in the top ten. Treatment specified: oral pan-JAK inhibitor, 5-10 mg twice daily. PBMCs, the starting material, were the source of sorted CD4+ and CD8+ T cells.

Sequences were derived from CD4+ T cells sorted from blood, sampled at week 4, from a patient treated with tofacitinib. The V and J genes are TRBV27 and TRBJ2-7; TRBD1 matches 9 bases. The clonotype was recovered from a human donor with alopecia areata. The CDR3 nucleotides read TGTGCCAGCAGTTTAGGGGGGACAGGGCTTTACGAGCAGTACTTC. Residues: CASSLGGTGLYEQYF.